The 17 T cell receptor beta chains below come from one sample, sequenced in a study of Graves' ophthalmopathy and Graves' hyperthyroidism. Beta-chain TCR CDR3 regions were amplified from RNA transcripts. The first round was an RT-PCR with HTBI primers, and the second round was a multiplex PCR. TCRdb itself ran the multiplex PCR reads through MiXCR, one entry per CDR3 protein. The sample carries 150,000 to 200,000 distinct CDR3 sequences, about two fifths recorded once. What was sequenced was peripheral blood. These receptors all stem from a man younger than 40 with Graves' ophthalmopathy.

J is TRBJ1-1 and V is TRBV7-2; 8 bases align to TRBD1. The CDR3 is 14 residues long. Looked up from germline, CDR1 is SGHTA and CDR2 is FQGNSA. Trimming took 5 bases from V and 6 from J; bases not matched to a gene: 8. CDR3 sequence reads: CASSQGQGRAEAFF. The CDR3 DNA sequence: TGTGCCAGCAGCCAAGGACAGGGCAGGGCTGAAGCTTTCTTT.

The chain links TRBV11-3 to TRBJ1-3; D call uncertain. The ends were cut back, 1 base at V and 0 bases at J, with 22 bases in the middle. The CDR3 contains 20 residues. Germline V gene data show CDR1 as SGHNT and CDR2 as YENEEA. CDR3 coding DNA: TGTGCCAGCAGCTTAGTTGGGCAGGTTTTCCCTCACCTCTCTGGAAACACCATATATTTT. It translates to CASSLVGQVFPHLSGNTIYF.

The table lists this clonotype with a count of one. The chain employs TRBV6-1 and TRBJ2-5, with 7 positions matching TRBD2. The CDR3 runs to 15 residues. CDR1 and CDR2 (germline): MNHNS, SASEGT. V lost 4 bases to trimming and J lost 2 bases; unmatched junction nucleotides: 7. The CDR3 sequence: CASSGQRDLQETQYF. The CDR3 DNA reads as TGTGCCAGCAGTGGACAGCGGGACCTACAAGAGACCCAGTACTTC.

In its sample, this clonotype was seen a few times. The chain has TRBV6-1 and TRBJ2-7, with 14 bases aligning to TRBD2. This CDR3 has 15 amino acids. J gave up 3 bases and V 6 bases, and 4 bases lay outside the gene matches. Germline CDR1 reads MNHNS; CDR2 reads SASEGT. The CDR3 protein is CASRTGLAGGYEQYF. CDR3 coding DNA: TGTGCCAGCAGGACCGGACTAGCGGGAGGCTACGAGCAGTACTTC.

V and J are TRBV27 and TRBJ1-5; D ambiguous. V dropped 5 bases and J dropped 4 bases, with 21 bases sitting between them. This CDR3 spans 17 amino acids. Germline-derived CDR1 and CDR2 are MNHEY and SMNVEV (reference sequence). The CDR3 protein is CASSPLHLVTHNQPQHF. As DNA, the CDR3 is TGTGCCAGCAGTCCTCTGCACCTTGTGACGCATAATCAGCCCCAGCATTTT.

Here the CDR3 reads CASSLTGTGFTQETQYF. CDR3 sequence (DNA): TGTGCCAGCAGTTTAACCGGGACAGGGTTTACTCAAGAGACCCAGTACTTC. The chain recombines TRBV28 with TRBJ2-5; 9 positions agree with TRBD1. This CDR3 spans 17 amino acids. V lost 2 bases, J lost 2 bases, and 9 bases stayed unmatched. CDR1 is MDHEN, CDR2 SYDVKM, per germline. Supplemented by reference TRBV28 and TRBJ2-5, the full variable domain reads DVKVTQSSRYLVKRTGEKVFLECVQDMDHENMFWYRQDPGLGLRLIYFSYDVKMKEKGDIPEGYSVSREKKERFSLILESASTNQTSMYLCASSLTGTGFTQETQYFGPGTRLLVL.

The chain joins TRBV7-2 to TRBJ2-7; D not certain. The CDR3 is made up of 14 amino acids. Per germline, CDR1 SGHTA and CDR2 FQGNSA. Trimming cost V 2 bases and J 2 bases, with 10 bases left between them. The CDR3 sequence is CASSLTDVAYEQYF. Written as DNA, the CDR3 is TGTGCCAGCAGCTTAACCGACGTTGCCTACGAGCAGTACTTC.

This clonotype was seen many times. The gene calls are TRBV10-3 and TRBJ1-5, with D tentatively TRBD1 (5 bases). The CDR3 extends over 15 amino acids. Trimming shortened V by 3 bases and J by 1 base, and 10 bases separated the two germline ends. Germline CDR1 is ENHRY and CDR2 is SYGVKD. In nucleotides, the CDR3 is TGTGCCATCAGTGAAGGGGCAGGCAGCAATCAGCCCCAGCATTTT. It codes for CAISEGAGSNQPQHF.

V and J are TRBV5-1 and TRBJ1-2; D is unclear. With 2 bases removed from V and 3 bases from J, the gap between germline ends came to 11 bases. CDR1 and CDR2 (germline): SGHRS, YFSETQ. This CDR3 is built from 14 residues. CDR3 nucleotide sequence: TGCGCCAGCAGCTTCATGACCGGGGACTATGGCTACACCTTC. Translating gives CASSFMTGDYGYTF.

This chain joins TRBV12-3 or TRBV12-4 and TRBJ1-5, with a possible D match to TRBD1 (6 bases). CDR3 size: 14 residues. The V and J ends lost 4 bases and 5 bases respectively, with 12 bases between them. CDR3 amino acids: CASSSDSQHQPQHF. The CDR3, as DNA: TGTGCCAGCAGTTCGGACAGTCAGCATCAGCCCCAGCATTTT.

This clonotype was seen repeatedly, ten times or more. The chain couples TRBV6-5 to TRBJ2-2, with a possible D match to TRBD1 (5 bases). Germline CDR1 reads MNHEY; CDR2 reads SVGAGI. The ends were cut back, 6 bases at V and 7 bases at J, with 9 bases in the middle. CDR3 length: 12 residues. The CDR3 region is CASRGPGGELFF. The CDR3 DNA sequence: TGTGCCAGCAGGGGGCCGGGCGGGGAGCTGTTTTTT.

This clonotype was detected only once. J is TRBJ1-2 and V is TRBV27, with D possibly matching TRBD1 (5 bases). The V end was cut by 4 bases, the J end by 6 bases, with 12 bases between. Germline V gene sequence: CDR1 MNHEY, CDR2 SMNVEV (reference sequence). This CDR3 region has 13 residues. In DNA form, the CDR3 reads TGTGCCAGCAGTTATCCAGGGCAAAATGGCTACACCTTC. Protein sequence: CASSYPGQNGYTF.

This clonotype was recorded at least ten times. V usage is TRBV28 and J usage is TRBJ2-7, with D possibly being TRBD2 (7 bases). The CDR3 contains 14 residues. The germline gives CDR1 MDHEN, CDR2 SYDVKM. The V gene lost 3 bases and the J gene lost 7 bases, with 16 bases spanning the gap. CDR3 nucleotides: TGTGCCAGCAGTTTGTGGGGGGGGGCATGGGAGCAGTACTTC. This codes for CASSLWGGAWEQYF.

This clonotype was picked up many times. The V gene is TRBV6-5, the J gene TRBJ1-1, with D unresolved. Trimming cost V 7 bases and J 7 bases, with 22 bases left between them. The CDR3 extends over 15 amino acids. Germline assignment: CDR1 MNHEY and CDR2 SVGAGI. The CDR3 loop reads CASMLSLLSRGEAFF. The DNA for the CDR3 is TGTGCCAGCATGCTTAGTCTCCTGAGTCGGGGTGAAGCTTTCTTT.

This clonotype was seen many times. The rearrangement joins TRBV30 to TRBJ2-7; 8 nucleotides line up with TRBD2. Germline assignment: CDR1 GTSNPN and CDR2 SVGIG (reference sequence). V trimming: 4 bases; J trimming: 3 bases; junction bases outside the gene matches: 11. CDR3 length: 15 residues. The CDR3 here is CAWKKPTGGVYEQYF. In DNA, the CDR3 is TGTGCCTGGAAAAAACCGACGGGGGGGGTCTACGAGCAGTACTTC. The whole variable domain, remainder taken from reference TRBV30 and TRBJ2-7, is SQTIHQWPATLVQPVGSPLSLECTVEGTSNPNLYWYRQAAGRGLQLLFYSVGIGQISSEVPQNLSASRPQDRQFILSSKKLLLSDSGFYLCAWKKPTGGVYEQYFGPGTRLTVT.

The chain links TRBV30 to TRBJ2-7; D is unresolved. The CDR3 covers 13 residues. The V and J ends lost 2 bases and 7 bases respectively, with 15 bases between them. Germline V CDR1 and CDR2: GTSNPN, SVGIG (reference sequence). The CDR3 bases are TGTGCCTGGAGTCACTTGGCTAGAAGTGAGCAGTACTTC. Amino acids: CAWSHLARSEQYF.

The V and J genes are TRBV6-2 or TRBV6-3 and TRBJ2-7; D is perhaps TRBD1 or TRBD2 (5 bases each). This CDR3 contains 14 residues. In germline, CDR1 is MNHEY, CDR2 SVGEGT. Trimming shortened V by 6 bases and J by 2 bases, and 14 bases separated the two germline ends. Here the CDR3 DNA reads TGTGCCAGCAGCACCGGGGCCGTCGCCTACGAGCAGTACTTC. This translates into CASSTGAVAYEQYF.